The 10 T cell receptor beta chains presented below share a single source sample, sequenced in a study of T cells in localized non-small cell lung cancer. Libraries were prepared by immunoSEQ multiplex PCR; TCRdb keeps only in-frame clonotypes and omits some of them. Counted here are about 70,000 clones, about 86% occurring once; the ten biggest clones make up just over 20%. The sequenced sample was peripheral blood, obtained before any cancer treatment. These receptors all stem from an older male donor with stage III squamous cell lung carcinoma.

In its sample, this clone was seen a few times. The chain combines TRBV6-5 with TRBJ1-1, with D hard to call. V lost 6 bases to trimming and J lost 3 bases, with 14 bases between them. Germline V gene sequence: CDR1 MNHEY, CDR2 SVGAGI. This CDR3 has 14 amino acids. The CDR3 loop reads CASRHLDRDTEAFF. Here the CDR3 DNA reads TGTGCCAGCAGACACCTCGATAGGGACACTGAAGCTTTCTTT.

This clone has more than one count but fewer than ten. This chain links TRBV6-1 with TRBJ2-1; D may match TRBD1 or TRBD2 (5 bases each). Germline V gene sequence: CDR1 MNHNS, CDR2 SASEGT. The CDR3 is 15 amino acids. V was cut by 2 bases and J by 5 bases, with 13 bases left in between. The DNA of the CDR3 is TGTGCCAGCAGTGAACCGGGGCGACCGAACAATGAGCAGTTCTTC. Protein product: CASSEPGRPNNEQFF.

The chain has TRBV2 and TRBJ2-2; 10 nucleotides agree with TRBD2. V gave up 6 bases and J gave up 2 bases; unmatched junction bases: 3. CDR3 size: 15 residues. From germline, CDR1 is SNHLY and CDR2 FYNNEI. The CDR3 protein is CASSLAGGNTGELFF. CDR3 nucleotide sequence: TGTGCCAGCAGCTTAGCGGGGGGTAACACCGGGGAGCTGTTTTTT.

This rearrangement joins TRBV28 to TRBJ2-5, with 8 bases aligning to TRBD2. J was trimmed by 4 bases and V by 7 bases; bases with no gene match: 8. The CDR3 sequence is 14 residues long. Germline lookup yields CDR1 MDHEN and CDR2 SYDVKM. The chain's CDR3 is CASTRGGPGETQYF. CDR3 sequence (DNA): TGTGCCAGCACTCGGGGGGGGCCAGGAGAGACCCAGTACTTC.

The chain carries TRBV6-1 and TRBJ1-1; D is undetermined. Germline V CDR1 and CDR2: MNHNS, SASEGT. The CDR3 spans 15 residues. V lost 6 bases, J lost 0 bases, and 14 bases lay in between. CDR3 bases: TGTGCCAGCAGGGCGGGAGTAGGGTTGAACACTGAAGCTTTCTTT. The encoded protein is CASRAGVGLNTEAFF.

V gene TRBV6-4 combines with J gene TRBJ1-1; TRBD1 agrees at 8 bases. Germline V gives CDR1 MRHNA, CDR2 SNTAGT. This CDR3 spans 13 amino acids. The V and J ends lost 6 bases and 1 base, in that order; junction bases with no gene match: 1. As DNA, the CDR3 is TGTGCCAGCAGAGACAGGGGGAACACTGAAGCTTTCTTT. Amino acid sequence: CASRDRGNTEAFF.

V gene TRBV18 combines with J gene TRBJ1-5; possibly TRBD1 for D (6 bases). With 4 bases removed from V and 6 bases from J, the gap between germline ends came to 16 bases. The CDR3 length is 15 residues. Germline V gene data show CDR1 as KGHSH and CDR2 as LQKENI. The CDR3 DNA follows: TGTGCCAGCTCACGAAGAGAGGGGGTAGCTCAGCCCCAGCATTTT. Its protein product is CASSRREGVAQPQHF.

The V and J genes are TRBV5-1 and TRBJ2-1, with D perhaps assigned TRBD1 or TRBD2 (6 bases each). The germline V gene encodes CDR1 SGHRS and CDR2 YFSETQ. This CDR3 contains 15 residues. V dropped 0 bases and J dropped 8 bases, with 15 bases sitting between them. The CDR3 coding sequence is TGCGCCAGCAGCTTGGTCGGGGGCCTAAATCATGAGCAGTTCTTC. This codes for CASSLVGGLNHEQFF.

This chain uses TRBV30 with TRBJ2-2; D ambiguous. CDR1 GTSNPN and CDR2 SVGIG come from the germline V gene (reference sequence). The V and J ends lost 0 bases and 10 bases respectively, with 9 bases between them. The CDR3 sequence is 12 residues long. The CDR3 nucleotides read TGTGCCTGGAGTGTACCCCCAACGGAGCTGTTTTTT. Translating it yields CAWSVPPTELFF. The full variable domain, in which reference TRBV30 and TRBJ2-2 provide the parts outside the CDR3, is SQTIHQWPATLVQPVGSPLSLECTVEGTSNPNLYWYRQAAGRGLQLLFYSVGIGQISSEVPQNLSASRPQDRQFILSSKKLLLSDSGFYLCAWSVPPTELFFGEGSRLTVL.

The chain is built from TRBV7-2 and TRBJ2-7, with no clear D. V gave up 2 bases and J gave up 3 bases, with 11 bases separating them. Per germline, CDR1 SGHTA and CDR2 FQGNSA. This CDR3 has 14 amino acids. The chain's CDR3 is CASSLSPGNYEQYV. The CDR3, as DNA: TGTGCCAGCAGCTTATCCCCAGGAAACTACGAGCAGTACGTC.